A selection of T cell receptor beta chains follows, all from one sample in a study of identical twins. Via MiXCR, TCRdb re-called the 5' RACE reads, giving one row per CDR3 protein. This sample has about 190,000 distinct CDR3 sequences, with around 15% found just once. These data are also associated with another study on T cells expressing NK-cell markers.

Material for sequencing was CD8+ T cells sorted from blood. The source is a woman aged 18-29 years in good health. Each CDR3 is given with its conserved first and last residue. Fields, in order: CDR3 protein, D gene, J gene, V gene. The D gene is left open where the match is weak.

CASSLARGRGNQPQHF	.	TRBJ1-5	TRBV7-9
CSVRWAGGSEQYF	.	TRBJ2-7	TRBV29-1
CSVEGAGMPSYNEQFF	.	TRBJ2-1	TRBV29-1
CASSQAGLAGMNTGELFF	.	TRBJ2-2	TRBV3-1
CASSQLTSGGPLEETQYF	TRBD2	TRBJ2-5	TRBV5-1
CASREPRGLGYGYTF	TRBD1	TRBJ1-2	TRBV27
CASSQTGEGETQYF	.	TRBJ2-5	TRBV12-3/TRBV12-4
CASNPGDSWGAVGEAFF	TRBD1	TRBJ1-1	TRBV6-1
CSAKGEGLVSHEQFF	TRBD2	TRBJ2-1	TRBV29-1
CASTAWWTSADEQYF	.	TRBJ2-7	TRBV7-2
CASSLEGLQALETQYF	.	TRBJ2-5	TRBV5-1
CASSLDVPFYEQYF	.	TRBJ2-7	TRBV7-2
CASSLAFLGLAGYNEQFF	TRBD2	TRBJ2-1	TRBV11-1
CASSVDLGSGEQYF	.	TRBJ2-7	TRBV9
CAISEYWRERSSTDTQYF	TRBD2	TRBJ2-3	TRBV10-3
CSARALPQETQYF	.	TRBJ2-5	TRBV20-1
CASSQDKGRYSEQYF	.	TRBJ2-7	TRBV3-1
CASSLFATDYEQYF	.	TRBJ2-7	TRBV27
CSAYRTDRMDTQYF	.	TRBJ2-3	TRBV20-1
CSALGQGGIMNTEAFF	TRBD1	TRBJ1-1	TRBV29-1
CATSGGSSYEQYF	.	TRBJ2-7	TRBV25-1
CASSESYPGLAGSYEQYF	TRBD2	TRBJ2-7	TRBV10-2
CASSLLYSGANVLTF	.	TRBJ2-6	TRBV5-1
CASSGRDSEKLFF	TRBD1	TRBJ1-4	TRBV9
CASSLSVLAGDTGELFF	TRBD2	TRBJ2-2	TRBV27